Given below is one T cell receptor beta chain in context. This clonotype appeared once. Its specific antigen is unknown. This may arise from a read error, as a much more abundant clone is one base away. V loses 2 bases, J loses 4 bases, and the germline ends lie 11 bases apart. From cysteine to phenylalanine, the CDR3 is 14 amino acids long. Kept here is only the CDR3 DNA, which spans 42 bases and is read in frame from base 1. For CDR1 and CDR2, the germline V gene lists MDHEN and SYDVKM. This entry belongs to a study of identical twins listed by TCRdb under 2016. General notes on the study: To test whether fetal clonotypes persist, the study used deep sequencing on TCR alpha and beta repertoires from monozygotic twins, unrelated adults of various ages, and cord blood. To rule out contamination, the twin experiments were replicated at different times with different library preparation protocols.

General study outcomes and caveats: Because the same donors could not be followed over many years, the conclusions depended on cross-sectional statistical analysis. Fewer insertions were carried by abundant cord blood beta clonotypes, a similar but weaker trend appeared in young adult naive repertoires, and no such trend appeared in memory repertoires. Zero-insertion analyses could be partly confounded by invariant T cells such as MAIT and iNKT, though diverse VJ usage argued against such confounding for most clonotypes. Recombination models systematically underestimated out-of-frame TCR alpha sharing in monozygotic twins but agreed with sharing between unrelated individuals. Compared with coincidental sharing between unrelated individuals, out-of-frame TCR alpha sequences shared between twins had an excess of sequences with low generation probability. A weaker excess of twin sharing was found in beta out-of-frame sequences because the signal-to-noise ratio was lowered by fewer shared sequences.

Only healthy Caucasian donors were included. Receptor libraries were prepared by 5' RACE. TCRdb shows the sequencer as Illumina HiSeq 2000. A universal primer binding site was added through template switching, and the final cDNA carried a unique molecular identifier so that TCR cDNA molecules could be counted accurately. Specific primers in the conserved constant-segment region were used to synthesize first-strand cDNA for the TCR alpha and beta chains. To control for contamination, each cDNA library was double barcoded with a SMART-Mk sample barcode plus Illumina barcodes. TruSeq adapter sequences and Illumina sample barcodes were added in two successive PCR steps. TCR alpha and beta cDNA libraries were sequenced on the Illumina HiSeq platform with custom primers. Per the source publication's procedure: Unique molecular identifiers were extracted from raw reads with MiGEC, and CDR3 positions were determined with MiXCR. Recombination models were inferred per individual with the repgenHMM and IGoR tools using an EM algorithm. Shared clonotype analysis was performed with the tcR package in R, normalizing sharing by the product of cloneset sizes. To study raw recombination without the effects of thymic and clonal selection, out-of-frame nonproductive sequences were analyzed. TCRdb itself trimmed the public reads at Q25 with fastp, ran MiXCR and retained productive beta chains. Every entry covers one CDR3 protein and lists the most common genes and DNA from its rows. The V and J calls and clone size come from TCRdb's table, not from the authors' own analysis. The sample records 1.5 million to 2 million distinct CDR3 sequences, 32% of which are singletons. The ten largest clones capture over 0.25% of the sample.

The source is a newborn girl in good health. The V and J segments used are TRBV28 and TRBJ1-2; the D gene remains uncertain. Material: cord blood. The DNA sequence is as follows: TGTGCCAGCAGTTTAAGGCAGGAGCGCTATGGCTACACCTTC. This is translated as CASSLRQERYGYTF.